These T cell receptor beta chains were read from a single sample in a study of cytomegalovirus exposure and HLA in healthy donors. Sequencing used immunoSEQ multiplex PCR; TCRdb keeps in-frame clones, though not all of them. The repertoire holds under 300,000 clones, with around 81% as singletons. Sequencing used PBMCs. Source of these receptors: a woman aged 55-69 years in good health and CMV-seropositive. Both conserved end residues are part of each CDR3.

V gene | CDR3 protein
TRBV5-4 | CASSWTSGSQETQYF
TRBV5-1 | CASSLPGDTEAFF
TRBV4-2 | CASSQAGGGSRYGYTF
TRBV19 | CASSPGIIRQPQHF
TRBV6-5 | CASSYADWYEQYF
TRBV7-9 | CASSKGGLAGDREQFF
TRBV7-2 | CASSLSSPASNQPQHF
TRBV19 | CASSIAATSPHETQYF
TRBV19 | CASSTTGGPTDTQYF
TRBV5-1 | CASSLYERVGTKNIQYF
TRBV7-9 | CASSLQGSSNQPQHF
TRBV20-1 | CSARVDWDQYF
TRBV9 | CASSVTGAWGNEQFF
TRBV27 | CASSWTGGFLAGSTDTQYF
TRBV5-6 | CASSQPRANSPLHF
TRBV5-1 | CASSYTPASSGNTIYF
TRBV5-1 | CASSFQGESYNEQFF
TRBV13 | CASSVGTGRYEQFF
TRBV19 | CASGPPRSYEQYF
TRBV2 | CASAMTGELFF
TRBV6-1 | CARNSGGETQYF
TRBV30 | CAWDRGGYNEQFF
TRBV11-2 | CASSLDRGHFYGYTF
TRBV4-2 | CASSQDRWWNTEAFF
TRBV14 | CASSTRGLRANEKLFF
TRBV9 | CASSTQGNYGYTF
TRBV28 | CASSLGGQGFEAFF
TRBV30 | CAWRIRDRGREQYF
TRBV2 | CASSGSGSNTGELFF
TRBV28 | CASGTGGSGGNQPQHF
TRBV5-1 | CASSLGAGNEQFF
TRBV7-8 | CASSLGGFRTEAFF
TRBV4-2 | CASSQVSIHEQFF